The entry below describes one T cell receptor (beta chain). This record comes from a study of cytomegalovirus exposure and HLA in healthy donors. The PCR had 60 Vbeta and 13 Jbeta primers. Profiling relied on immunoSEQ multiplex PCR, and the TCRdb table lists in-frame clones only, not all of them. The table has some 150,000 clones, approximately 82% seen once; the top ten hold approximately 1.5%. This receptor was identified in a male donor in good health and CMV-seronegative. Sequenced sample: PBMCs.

Here the CDR3 reads CASSLGRRGYEQYF. In DNA, the CDR3 is TGTGCCAGCAGTTTGGGGCGGAGGGGCTACGAGCAGTACTTC. The rearrangement links TRBV28 to TRBJ2-7, with D maybe TRBD2 (6 bases). This CDR3 spans 14 amino acids. Trimming cost V 3 bases and J 3 bases, with 12 bases left between them. Germline lookup yields CDR1 MDHEN and CDR2 SYDVKM.